Shown below are 32 T cell receptor beta chains from a single sample sequenced in a study of shared clonotypes between healthy human individuals. Assay used: immunoSEQ multiplex PCR; TCRdb lists only in-frame clones, some missing. The sample shows approximately 2,000,000 clones, less than 95% of them seen only once. Sequenced material: naive CD4+ T cells from PBMCs. Subset in this sample: CD45RA+ positively selected. Every receptor here comes from a man younger than 35 in good health. Some clones in this sample may be carry-over from other donors' samples.

V is TRBV7-9 and J is TRBJ2-7; 13 bases fit TRBD2. There are 16 residues in the CDR3. The germline V gene encodes CDR1 SEHNR and CDR2 FQNEAQ (reference sequence). V lost 5 bases, J lost 5 bases, and 9 bases stayed unmatched. Here the CDR3 DNA reads TGTGCCAGCAGCCTCGAGACTAGCGGGAGGAGGAACGAGCAGTACTTC. It encodes CASSLETSGRRNEQYF.

This chain connects TRBV11-2 to TRBJ1-2; TRBD1 aligns across 7 bases. Germline loops: CDR1 SGHAT, CDR2 FQNNGV. The V and J ends lost 5 bases and 4 bases, in that order; junction bases with no gene match: 4. CDR3 length equals 13 residues. The CDR3: CASSTTGAYGYTF. The CDR3 region has the DNA TGTGCCAGCAGCACTACAGGGGCCTATGGCTACACCTTC.

The chain carries TRBV7-9 and TRBJ2-1; TRBD1 aligns across 8 bases. The V segment lost 1 base and the J segment 2 bases; nucleotides outside the gene matches: 4. Germline assignment: CDR1 SEHNR and CDR2 FQNEAQ (reference sequence). The CDR3 contains 16 residues. CDR3: CASSLVGTGPYNEQFF. The CDR3 bases are TGTGCCAGCAGCTTAGTTGGGACAGGACCCTACAATGAGCAGTTCTTC.

The rearrangement links TRBV29-1 to TRBJ1-1; D not certain. Germline V gene sequence: CDR1 SQVTM, CDR2 ANQGSEA. Between the trimmed V and J ends, which lost 2 bases and 3 bases, there was a span of 10 bases. This CDR3 contains 13 residues. CDR3 amino acids: CSVERLFDTEAFF. The CDR3 DNA reads TGCAGCGTTGAACGTCTTTTCGACACTGAAGCTTTCTTT.

The chain employs TRBV14 and TRBJ2-7; 8 nucleotides line up with TRBD1. The germline V gene has CDR1 SGHDN and CDR2 FVKESK. The CDR3 sequence is 18 residues long. V shed 4 bases and J 5 bases; nucleotides not matched to a gene: 19. CDR3 DNA: TGTGCCAGCAGCCCACACCCGTCCCGGGACAGGAACAGTAACGAGCAGTACTTC. Translated: CASSPHPSRDRNSNEQYF.

The genes are TRBV10-2 and TRBJ1-1; D call uncertain. Trimming shortened V by 4 bases and J by 0 bases, and 9 bases separated the two germline ends. The CDR3 is 14 residues long. CDR1 is WSHSY and CDR2 is SAAADI in the germline V gene. In DNA, the CDR3 is TGCGCCAGCAGTGGATCCAGTTTGAACACTGAAGCTTTCTTT. Translation gives CASSGSSLNTEAFF.

This clone was observed a handful of times. The chain employs TRBV28 and TRBJ1-2; D is unclear. Trimming took 4 bases from V and 7 from J, leaving 10 bases between them. This CDR3 is 12 amino acids long. Per the germline V gene, CDR1 is MDHEN and CDR2 is SYDVKM. As DNA, the CDR3 is TGTGCCAGCAGTTCCGTCTCGGGTGGCTACACCTTC. This codes for CASSSVSGGYTF.

The chain links TRBV6-1 to TRBJ1-2, with D possibly being TRBD1 (6 bases). Trimming removed 7 bases from V and 4 bases from J, with 16 bases in between. Germline-derived CDR1 and CDR2 are MNHNS and SASEGT. The CDR3 runs to 14 residues. CDR3 nucleotides: TGTGCCAGCACCCGGATCGGGACAACCTATGGCTACACCTTC. Its translation: CASTRIGTTYGYTF.

DNA for the CDR3: TGTGCCAGCAGCTTCAAGCGGGTCCTCGACTACGAGCAGTACTTC. Its protein product is CASSFKRVLDYEQYF. The chain uses TRBV5-8 and TRBJ2-7, with TRBD2 as a possible D gene (6 bases). V was cut by 2 bases and J by 3 bases, with 15 bases left in between. CDR1 is SGHTS, CDR2 YDEGEE, per germline. The CDR3 is 15 residues long.

The V and J genes are TRBV10-3 and TRBJ2-7, with 7 bases lining up with TRBD2. Germline-derived CDR1 and CDR2 are ENHRY and SYGVKD. The CDR3 totals 16 residues. Losses at the gene ends were 3 bases for V and 7 bases for J; bases not matched to a gene: 15. The CDR3 coding sequence is TGTGCCATCAGTGACCTACTAATTGCGGGAGTCAATGAGCAGTACTTC. This codes for CAISDLLIAGVNEQYF.

The chain carries TRBV7-2 and TRBJ2-7; 12 nucleotides agree with TRBD1. Germline trimming cut 4 bases from V and 3 bases from J; bases unmatched to any gene: 4. The CDR3 loop spans 15 amino acids. Germline-derived CDR1 and CDR2 are SGHTA and FQGNSA. CDR3 in amino acids: CASSWGQGAIYEQYF. Here the CDR3 DNA reads TGTGCCAGCAGCTGGGGACAGGGGGCTATCTACGAGCAGTACTTC.

V gene TRBV7-6 combines with J gene TRBJ2-1; 11 bases fit TRBD1. Germline CDR1 reads SGHVS; CDR2 reads FNYEAQ. V lost 1 base to trimming and J lost 6 bases; unmatched junction nucleotides: 2. This CDR3 has 15 amino acids. The CDR3 reads CASSLVGQGANEQFF. The CDR3, as DNA: TGTGCCAGCAGCTTAGTTGGACAGGGGGCCAATGAGCAGTTCTTC.

This chain connects TRBV9 to TRBJ2-7; D ambiguous. Looked up from germline, CDR1 is SGDLS and CDR2 is YYNGEE. Trimming shortened V by 0 bases and J by 5 bases, and 9 bases separated the two germline ends. CDR3 length: 13 amino acids. The CDR3 nucleotides are TGTGCCAGCAGCGTAGGTTTAGTGAACGAGCAGTACTTC. Translated, it gives CASSVGLVNEQYF.

In the case of this clone: Other DNA sequences in the sample encode the same CDR3. The chain uses TRBV19 and TRBJ2-5; D is tentatively TRBD1 or TRBD2 (5 bases each). CDR1 and CDR2 from the germline V gene are LNHDA and SQIVND (reference sequence). Trimming pared 1 base from V and 5 bases from J, leaving 11 bases between. This CDR3 has 14 residues. CDR3 DNA: TGTGCCAGTAGTATAGCGGGGCGCGGGGAGACCCAGTACTTC. Its translation is CASSIAGRGETQYF.

This clone occurred a few times. The rearrangement links TRBV5-4 to TRBJ2-7; D gene unclear. The V gene lost 3 bases and the J gene lost 3 bases, with 13 bases spanning the gap. This CDR3 spans 14 amino acids. From germline, CDR1 is SGHNT and CDR2 YYREEE (reference sequence). CDR3 DNA sequence: TGTGCCAGCAGCTCGGGCCTGGAACTCTACGAGCAGTACTTC. Protein sequence: CASSSGLELYEQYF.

The genes are TRBV12-1 and TRBJ2-7; TRBD2, as called in the table, went unchecked against the DNA. TRBV12-1 is a pseudogene. This CDR3 spans 22 amino acids. CDR3 sequence reads: CASSFLPLPWTSGSDSSYEQYF. Written as DNA, the CDR3 is TGTGCCAGCAGCTTTCTGCCCCTCCCTTGGACTAGCGGGAGCGACAGCTCCTACGAGCAGTACTTC.

V and J are TRBV23-1 and TRBJ1-3; D gene uncertain. TRBV23-1 is an ORF for which the function is uncertain. Trimming cost V 0 bases and J 3 bases, with 0 bases left between them. This CDR3 comprises 12 residues. CDR3 protein: CASSQSGNTIYF. The DNA for the CDR3 is TGCGCCAGCAGTCAATCTGGAAACACCATATATTTT.

The chain links TRBV19 to TRBJ1-1; a possible D gene is TRBD1 (6 bases). Looked up from germline, CDR1 is LNHDA and CDR2 is SQIVND (reference sequence). This CDR3 is built from 16 residues. Trimming left V 4 bases short and J 0 bases short, with 15 bases between. CDR3 nucleotides: TGTGCCAGTAGTAAAGGGGGGGCCTACATGAACACTGAAGCTTTCTTT. Translated, it gives CASSKGGAYMNTEAFF. Supplemented by reference TRBV19 and TRBJ1-1, the full variable domain reads DGGITQSPKYLFRKEGQNVTLSCEQNLNHDAMYWYRQDPGQGLRLIYYSQIVNDFQKGDIAEGYSVSREKKESFPLTVTSAQKNPTAFYLCASSKGGAYMNTEAFFGQGTRLTVV.

About this clone itself: In the same sample, other DNA sequences code for this CDR3. The chain is built from TRBV11-2 and TRBJ2-7; 12 nucleotides match TRBD2. CDR3 length: 15 amino acids. Germline-derived CDR1 and CDR2 are SGHAT and FQNNGV. Trimming at V came to 4 bases and at J to 4 bases, leaving 5 bases not matched to a gene. The CDR3 is CASSSRLAGVYEQYF. The DNA for the CDR3 is TGTGCCAGCAGCTCCCGACTAGCGGGAGTGTACGAGCAGTACTTC.

This chain joins TRBV5-1 and TRBJ1-1; 11 bases are a match to TRBD1. The CDR3 covers 16 residues. V dropped 0 bases and J dropped 4; count of bases not matched to a gene: 5. Germline V lookup: CDR1 SGHRS, CDR2 YFSETQ. Here the CDR3 DNA reads TGCGCCAGCAGCTTGGTGGGACAGGGGGGGTTCACTGAAGCTTTCTTT. Amino acids: CASSLVGQGGFTEAFF. The full variable domain, in which reference TRBV5-1 and TRBJ1-1 provide the parts outside the CDR3, is KAGVTQTPRYLIKTRGQQVTLSCSPISGHRSVSWYQQTPGQGLQFLFEYFSETQRNKGNFPGRFSGRQFSNSRSEMNVSTLELGDSALYLCASSLVGQGGFTEAFFGQGTRLTVV.

The rearrangement joins TRBV5-5 to TRBJ2-7; D is tentatively TRBD1 or TRBD2 (5 bases each). V was clipped by 8 bases and J by 0 bases, with 12 bases between them. This CDR3 region has 13 residues. In germline, CDR1 is SGHKS, CDR2 YYEKEE (reference sequence). The DNA for the CDR3 is TGTGCCAGTGGGGACCCCCTCTCCTACGAGCAGTACTTC. This gives the protein CASGDPLSYEQYF.

CDR3 region: CASSPPGTGGRNEQFF. CDR3 nucleotide sequence: TGTGCCAGCTCACCACCCGGGACAGGGGGCCGAAATGAGCAGTTCTTC. This chain uses TRBV18 with TRBJ2-1, with TRBD1 matching over 12 bases. Germline trimming cut 0 bases from V and 7 bases from J; bases unmatched to any gene: 4. CDR3 size: 16 residues. Germline CDR1 KGHSH, CDR2 LQKENI.

There are a few counts of this clone. J is TRBJ1-1 and V is TRBV10-3; the D is unclear. V lost 0 bases to trimming and J lost 1 base, with 9 bases between them. Germline lookup yields CDR1 ENHRY and CDR2 SYGVKD. This CDR3 region has 15 residues. CDR3 loop: CAISESYRPNTEAFF. In DNA form, the CDR3 reads TGTGCCATCAGTGAGTCGTACAGACCGAACACTGAAGCTTTCTTT.

The gene calls are TRBV10-3 and TRBJ2-3, with D perhaps matching TRBD1 (6 bases). Trimming took 3 bases from V and 1 from J, leaving 11 bases between them. This CDR3 has 15 amino acids. CDR1 is ENHRY and CDR2 is SYGVKD in the germline V gene. This chain's CDR3 is CAISEARTGTDTQYF. CDR3 DNA: TGTGCCATCAGTGAAGCCAGGACAGGCACAGATACGCAGTATTTT.

This chain links TRBV7-2 with TRBJ2-7, with 7 bases matching TRBD1. Germline lookup yields CDR1 SGHTA and CDR2 FQGNSA. The CDR3 has 16 residues. Unmatched junction bases numbered 9, after V lost 4 bases and J lost 0 bases. For the CDR3, the DNA is TGTGCCAGCAGCTGGCGACAGGGAGACACCTCCTACGAGCAGTACTTC. It specifies CASSWRQGDTSYEQYF.

This sequence joins TRBV5-4 and TRBJ2-2, with 11 bases lining up with TRBD2. The CDR3 totals 18 residues. Trimming at V came to 1 base and at J to 5 bases, leaving 10 bases not matched to a gene. Germline values: CDR1 SGHNT, CDR2 YYREEE (reference sequence). CDR3 region: CASSLPGTSGGGTGELFF. The CDR3 bases are TGTGCCAGCAGCTTGCCAGGGACTAGCGGAGGGGGGACCGGGGAGCTGTTTTTT.

The chain carries TRBV28 and TRBJ2-7, with a weak D call TRBD2 (5 bases). Germline V gene lookup returns CDR1 MDHEN and CDR2 SYDVKM. Trimming removed 4 bases from V and 3 bases from J, with 19 bases in between. CDR3 size: 16 residues. The CDR3 coding sequence is TGTGCCAGCAGTTCCCCCGGGGTGGCCTTGGGCTACGAGCAGTACTTC. This sequence encodes CASSSPGVALGYEQYF.

As regards this clone: This same CDR3 is encoded by further DNA sequences in the sample. The chain recombines TRBV4-2 with TRBJ2-5; unclear D gene. The CDR3 length is 14 residues. The V end lost 4 bases, the J end lost 4 bases, and 13 bases lay between the germline ends. Germline V gene lookup returns CDR1 LGHNA and CDR2 YNFKEQ. The DNA of the CDR3 is TGTGCCAGCAGCCTCTTTCGCGGTGGAGAGACCCAGTACTTC. Its protein product is CASSLFRGGETQYF.

This sequence joins TRBV7-9 and TRBJ1-2; a possible D gene is TRBD1 (5 bases). The ends were cut back, 1 base at V and 4 bases at J, with 7 bases in the middle. Germline V gives CDR1 SEHNR, CDR2 FQNEAQ (reference sequence). The CDR3 extends over 13 amino acids. This CDR3 reads CASSLGGLYGYTF. CDR3 DNA sequence: TGTGCCAGCAGCTTAGGGGGCCTCTATGGCTACACCTTC.

This clone was picked up one time. The chain uses TRBV4-2 and TRBJ2-3; D is unclear. Deletions cut 1 base from V and 0 bases from J, with 5 bases between. CDR1 and CDR2 from the germline V gene are LGHNA and YNFKEQ. This CDR3 region has 14 residues. CDR3 in DNA: TGTGCCAGCAGCCAAGCTCCAAGCACAGATACGCAGTATTTT. Protein product: CASSQAPSTDTQYF.

This sequence joins TRBV10-2 and TRBJ2-4, with D uncertain. The V end was cut by 6 bases, the J end by 0 bases, with 9 bases between. The CDR3 runs 14 residues. Per germline, CDR1 WSHSY and CDR2 SAAADI. CDR3: CASRETTAKNIQYF. CDR3 DNA sequence: TGCGCCAGCAGAGAGACGACAGCCAAAAACATTCAGTACTTC.

The V and J genes are TRBV2 and TRBJ2-1; TRBD2 agrees at 9 bases. The trim removed 7 bases at V and 3 bases at J, leaving 10 bases unmatched. This CDR3 has 16 residues. CDR1 SNHLY and CDR2 FYNNEI come from the germline V gene. Here the CDR3 reads CASTGGVAGVYNEQFF. As DNA, the CDR3 is TGTGCCAGCACCGGGGGGGTAGCGGGAGTCTACAATGAGCAGTTCTTC.